This TCR beta chain was captured in a study of cytomegalovirus exposure and HLA in healthy donors. Study outcomes and limitations: A missense DCLRE1C variant was associated with V- and J-gene trimming of TCR beta chains in a later analysis, and an independent cohort replicated the association. Associated with HLA alleles at 0.05 false discovery rate in a later analysis were fewer than 20,000 TCR beta sequences. Donor immune exposure was known only as CMV serostatus.

The donors were healthy bone marrow donors. Comments on this clone: Its target is not known.

The CDR3 loop spans 12 amino acids. Germline CDR1 and CDR2: SGHDN and FVKESK. The V end was cut by 3 bases, the J end by 9 bases, with 9 bases between. PCR amplification relied on 60 Vbeta primers (plus 13 Jbeta primers). Using immunoSEQ multiplex PCR, the repertoire was profiled, and TCRdb retains in-frame clones only, with some absent. The table has 120,000 to 150,000 clones, about 84% seen once. Sequenced input: PBMCs. The TCR originated in a male donor in good health and CMV-seronegative. The chain combines TRBV14 with TRBJ2-1, with D maybe TRBD1 (5 bases). The CDR3 loop is CASSHGAIEQFF. The CDR3 DNA sequence: TGTGCCAGCAGCCATGGGGCTATTGAGCAGTTCTTC.